In this sample, the clone carrying this T cell receptor beta chain turned up once. The repertoire was sequenced with immunoSEQ multiplex PCR; TCRdb's copy has only in-frame clones and lacks some. The profile covers 55,000 to 65,000 clones, with 75% to 90% appearing a single time and approximately 5.4% taken by the ten largest. This sample was taken from a study of technical replicates of blood from several donors. Trimming removed 5 bases from V and 7 bases from J; junction bases left unmatched: 5. Germline values: CDR1 ENHRY, CDR2 SYGVKD. This CDR3 region has 14 residues. Sequences were obtained from PBMCs. V usage is TRBV10-3 and J usage is TRBJ2-1, with TRBD2 matching 10 bases. This clonotype originated in a human donor in good health. Some clones in this sample may be carry-over from other donors' samples. The CDR3: CAISSGGGKNEQFF. CDR3 coding DNA: TGTGCCATCAGTAGCGGGGGGGGAAAGAATGAGCAGTTCTTC.